The 9 T cell receptor beta chains given below trace back to one sample, sequenced in a study of response to subunit inactivated influenza vaccine. From the RT-PCR reads, TCRdb called clonotypes with MiXCR, one entry per CDR3 protein. Among around 200,000 distinct CDR3 sequences listed, 7.5% to 10% were seen once. The sequencing here drew on non-naive T cells sorted from PBMCs, taken on the day of vaccination. The receptors were gathered from a man aged 50-59 years who received an inactivated influenza vaccine.

This clonotype was detected only once. The chain combines TRBV5-1 with TRBJ2-5; D uncertain. The last part of the DNA fits TRBJ2-1 better; the J call may be wrong. CDR3 size: 12 residues. The germline V gene has CDR1 SGHRS and CDR2 YFSETQ. The CDR3 DNA follows: TGCGCCAGCAGCCCGCGCCAAGAGACCCAGTTCTTC. This translates into CASSPRQETQFF.

This chain joins TRBV7-9 and TRBJ2-5, with 7 bases aligning to TRBD1. This CDR3 contains 14 residues. Germline lookup yields CDR1 SEHNR and CDR2 FQNEAQ (reference sequence). V was pared by 4 bases and J by 3 bases, with 5 bases of the junction left unmatched. CDR3 coding DNA: TGTGCCAGCAGCTCCCCCACAGGGGAAGAGACCCAGTACTTC. Its protein product is CASSSPTGEETQYF.

The chain employs TRBV7-8 and TRBJ1-1, with D uncertain. Germline CDR1 and CDR2: SGHVS and FQNEAQ. The CDR3 contains 13 residues. V dropped 5 bases and J dropped 3 bases, with 10 bases sitting between them. DNA of the CDR3: TGTGCCAGCAGCCCCCGTGTCGACACTGAAGCTTTCTTT. Its protein product is CASSPRVDTEAFF.

This clonotype was seen a handful of times. This rearrangement joins TRBV7-2 to TRBJ2-7; 8 nucleotides line up with TRBD1. The J segment lost 0 bases and the V segment lost 5 bases, leaving 6 bases of the junction unmatched. CDR1 is SGHTA and CDR2 is FQGNSA in the germline V gene. CDR3 length equals 15 residues. In DNA, the CDR3 is TGTGCCAGCAGCCCGGGGACAGGACACTCCTACGAGCAGTACTTC. As protein: CASSPGTGHSYEQYF.

This clonotype was detected ten times or more. The CDR3 loop reads CSARYNEQFF. The DNA of the CDR3 is TGCAGTGCTAGGTACAATGAGCAGTTCTTC. The chain combines TRBV20-1 with TRBJ2-1; no clear D gene. V was clipped by 3 bases and J by 4 bases, with 1 base between them. The CDR3 covers 10 residues. Per germline, CDR1 DFQATT and CDR2 SNEGSKA (reference sequence).

This clonotype has a count of ten or more. The V and J genes are TRBV19 and TRBJ1-5; TRBD1 aligns across 8 bases. J was trimmed by 7 bases and V by 2 bases; bases with no gene match: 10. The V gene's germline CDR1 is LNHDA and CDR2 SQIVND (reference sequence). The CDR3 spans 16 residues. CDR3 residues: CASSILSGQGEQPQHF. CDR3 DNA: TGTGCCAGTAGTATATTAAGCGGACAGGGAGAACAGCCCCAGCATTTT.

This sequence joins TRBV20-1 and TRBJ1-2, with D perhaps TRBD1 (5 bases). V lost 6 bases to trimming and J lost 0 bases, with 11 bases between them. This CDR3 contains 13 residues. In germline, CDR1 is DFQATT, CDR2 SNEGSKA (reference sequence). The CDR3 loop is CSADDRTNYGYTF. CDR3 nucleotide sequence: TGCAGTGCAGATGACAGAACTAACTATGGCTACACCTTC.

This clonotype was seen a few times. The chain carries TRBV6-1 and TRBJ1-5; no clear D gene. Trimming cost V 10 bases and J 0 bases, with 10 bases left between them. The CDR3 loop spans 13 amino acids. Per the germline V gene, CDR1 is MNHNS and CDR2 is SASEGT. CDR3 residues: CATRRSSNQPQHF. The CDR3 nucleotides are TGTGCCACTCGGCGGAGTAGCAATCAGCCCCAGCATTTT.

There are a few counts of this clonotype. V gene TRBV4-2 combines with J gene TRBJ2-7, with D possibly matching TRBD1 (6 bases). Trimming cost V 3 bases and J 1 base, with 16 bases left between them. The CDR3 spans 16 residues. Germline V lookup: CDR1 LGHNA, CDR2 YNFKEQ. In nucleotides, the CDR3 is TGTGCCAGCAGCCAGGAAGGGACATTTGGTTCCTACGAGCAGTACTTC. Residues: CASSQEGTFGSYEQYF.